These T cell receptor beta chains were read from a single sample in a study of fetal regulatory T cell absence and autoimmunity. Clones were sequenced by immunoSEQ multiplex PCR, and TCRdb holds only the in-frame ones, with some missing. The sample consists of 95,000 to 100,000 clones, approximately 79% of them appearing once. The sample taken for sequencing was pancreas tissue. These receptors were taken from a male donor with IPEX syndrome. Each CDR3 is given with its conserved first and last residue. Each record gives: D gene, J gene, clone size, CDR3 length, V gene, CDR3 protein, CDR3 DNA. The D gene is left open where the match is weak. Rows may omit the clone size; those that give it use once, few, many or a size class.

d_gene: .
j_gene: TRBJ1-4
abundance: .
len: 14
v_gene: TRBV7-9
CDR3aa: CASSLGVTNEKLFF
CDR3nt: TGTGCCAGCAGCTTAGGGGTAACTAATGAAAAACTGTTTTTT

d_gene: TRBD1
j_gene: TRBJ2-2
abundance: .
len: 14
v_gene: TRBV7-9
CDR3aa: CASSLGQGAGELFF
CDR3nt: TGTGCCAGCAGCTTAGGACAGGGGGCCGGGGAGCTGTTTTTT

d_gene: .
j_gene: TRBJ2-7
abundance: .
len: 15
v_gene: TRBV19
CDR3aa: CASTKPRRPPYEQYF
CDR3nt: TGTGCCAGTACCAAACCGAGGCGGCCTCCCTACGAGCAGTACTTC

d_gene: TRBD1
j_gene: TRBJ1-2
abundance: few
len: 14
v_gene: TRBV6-1
CDR3aa: CASLPGQGAGSYTF
CDR3nt: TGTGCCAGTCTTCCGGGACAGGGGGCGGGGAGCTACACCTTC

d_gene: TRBD1
j_gene: TRBJ2-2
abundance: .
len: 17
v_gene: TRBV7-9
CDR3aa: CASSSPPGTGGSGELFF
CDR3nt: TGTGCCAGCAGCTCCCCCCCCGGGACAGGGGGCTCCGGGGAGCTGTTTTTT

d_gene: TRBD1
j_gene: TRBJ1-1
abundance: .
len: 13
v_gene: TRBV6-1
CDR3aa: CASSRTGPTEAFF
CDR3nt: TGTGCCAGCAGTCGGACAGGGCCCACTGAAGCTTTCTTT

d_gene: .
j_gene: TRBJ1-2
abundance: medium-sized
len: 13
v_gene: TRBV7-9
CDR3aa: CASSLTANYGYTF
CDR3nt: TGTGCCAGCAGCTTGACAGCTAACTATGGCTACACCTTC

d_gene: TRBD1
j_gene: TRBJ2-7
abundance: .
len: 14
v_gene: TRBV19
CDR3aa: CASSIRGRTYEQYF
CDR3nt: TGTGCCAGTAGTATAAGGGGGCGAACCTACGAGCAGTACTTC

d_gene: TRBD2
j_gene: TRBJ2-1
abundance: .
len: 14
v_gene: TRBV30
CDR3aa: CAWSVGLANNEQFF
CDR3nt: TGTGCCTGGAGTGTAGGACTAGCGAATAATGAGCAGTTCTTC

d_gene: .
j_gene: TRBJ1-4
abundance: .
len: 13
v_gene: TRBV29-1
CDR3aa: CSVEKGTNEKLFF
CDR3nt: TGCAGCGTTGAAAAGGGCACTAATGAAAAACTGTTTTTT

d_gene: .
j_gene: TRBJ2-3
abundance: once
len: 15
v_gene: TRBV11-2
CDR3aa: CASSGPGLQQDTQYF
CDR3nt: TGTGCCAGCAGCGGTCCGGGACTGCAACAAGATACGCAGTATTTT

d_gene: .
j_gene: TRBJ2-7
abundance: .
len: 12
v_gene: TRBV12-5
CDR3aa: CASGLDSYEQYF
CDR3nt: TGTGCTAGTGGTTTGGACTCCTACGAGCAGTACTTC

d_gene: .
j_gene: TRBJ1-2
abundance: .
len: 16
v_gene: TRBV9
CDR3aa: CASSVEAGGEGYGYTF
CDR3nt: TGTGCCAGCAGCGTAGAGGCTGGAGGGGAGGGTTATGGCTACACCTTC

d_gene: .
j_gene: TRBJ2-2
abundance: .
len: 11
v_gene: TRBV11-3
CDR3aa: CASRRVGELFF
CDR3nt: TGTGCCAGCAGGAGAGTCGGGGAGCTGTTTTTT

d_gene: .
j_gene: TRBJ2-1
abundance: .
len: 16
v_gene: TRBV4-1
CDR3aa: CASSQLAFGGPNEQFF
CDR3nt: TGCGCCAGCAGCCAATTGGCATTCGGGGGGCCCAATGAGCAGTTCTTC

d_gene: TRBD2
j_gene: TRBJ2-3
abundance: .
len: 17
v_gene: TRBV7-2
CDR3aa: CASSLRLAGVITDTQYF
CDR3nt: TGTGCCAGCAGCCTTAGACTAGCGGGAGTAATCACAGATACGCAGTATTTT

d_gene: TRBD2
j_gene: TRBJ2-7
abundance: .
len: 19
v_gene: TRBV4-3
CDR3aa: CASSPGVDYSGGLSYEQYF
CDR3nt: TGCGCCAGCAGCCCCGGGGTCGACTATAGCGGGGGCCTCTCCTACGAGCAGTACTTC

d_gene: .
j_gene: TRBJ1-3
abundance: .
len: 15
v_gene: TRBV19
CDR3aa: CASSRSPGAGNTIYF
CDR3nt: TGTGCCAGTAGTAGGTCGCCGGGGGCAGGAAACACCATATATTTT

d_gene: .
j_gene: TRBJ2-7
abundance: .
len: 12
v_gene: TRBV7-9
CDR3aa: CASSPIRYEQYF
CDR3nt: TGTGCCAGCAGCCCGATAAGGTACGAGCAGTACTTC

d_gene: TRBD2
j_gene: TRBJ2-5
abundance: .
len: 16
v_gene: TRBV10-3
CDR3aa: CAISEALAGVQETQYF
CDR3nt: TGTGCCATCAGTGAAGCACTAGCGGGGGTGCAAGAGACCCAGTACTTC

d_gene: TRBD1
j_gene: TRBJ1-3
abundance: .
len: 15
v_gene: TRBV7-9
CDR3aa: CASRGGTGPGNTIYF
CDR3nt: TGTGCCAGCAGGGGAGGGACAGGGCCTGGAAACACCATATATTTT

d_gene: TRBD1
j_gene: TRBJ1-5
abundance: .
len: 14
v_gene: TRBV27
CDR3aa: CASSQTGDWQPQHF
CDR3nt: TGTGCCAGCAGTCAGACAGGGGATTGGCAGCCCCAGCATTTT

d_gene: .
j_gene: TRBJ2-1
abundance: .
len: 12
v_gene: TRBV6-5
CDR3aa: CASSQRGNEQFF
CDR3nt: TGTGCCAGCAGTCAAAGGGGAAATGAGCAGTTCTTC